This is a list of T cell receptor beta chains from one sample in a study of T cell repertoires in cytomegalovirus infection. These receptors' targets are unknown. TCRdb ran MiXCR on the reads and lists one entry per CDR3 protein. Among about 770,000 distinct CDR3 sequences listed, under 35% were seen once. The sequenced sample was cultured CD8+ T cells from PBMCs, obtained from culture after CMV antigen stimulation. The receptors stem from a human donor in good health (CMV status not recorded). Some clones in this sample may be carry-over from other donors' samples. Each CDR3 is given with its conserved first and last residue. The D gene is left open where the match is weak. Rows may omit the clone size; those that give it use once, few, many or a size class.

TRBJ2-4,TRBV19,NA,NA,TGTGCCAGTAGTATATGGCAGGGGTTCGCCCATCAGTACTTC,CASSIWQGFAHQYF
TRBJ1-3,TRBV20-1,few,NA,TGCAGTGCTAGAATACAGGGAAGGGGCTCTGGAAACACCATATATTTT,CSARIQGRGSGNTIYF
TRBJ2-3,TRBV6-5,NA,TRBD2,TGTGCCAGCAGTTACTCCGGGACTAGAAGCACAGATACGCAGTATTTT,CASSYSGTRSTDTQYF
TRBJ2-1,TRBV24-1,NA,NA,TGTGCCACCAGTGATTTCAAAGGTGGGACGGAAGGGGATAATGAGCAGTTCTTC,CATSDFKGGTEGDNEQFF
TRBJ2-3,TRBV27,NA,NA,TGTGCCAGCAGTTTGAGGACAACGTATGGGGATACGCAGTATTTT,CASSLRTTYGDTQYF
TRBJ1-5,TRBV7-8,many,TRBD1,TGTGCCAGCAGCAACGAGGGACAGAGCAATCAGCCCCAGCATTTT,CASSNEGQSNQPQHF
TRBJ1-2,TRBV29-1,once,NA,TGCAGCACGGGGGAGGGACCCGCGGGCTATGGCTACACCTTC,CSTGEGPAGYGYTF
TRBJ1-2,TRBV6-6,few,NA,TGTGCCAGCAGTTACGGGGGTGTCAGGGATGGCTACACCTTC,CASSYGGVRDGYTF
TRBJ1-2,TRBV29-1,NA,NA,TGCAGCGTTGAAACCTCCGGGGGCCCTAACTATGGCTACACCTTC,CSVETSGGPNYGYTF
TRBJ1-1,TRBV10-3,NA,NA,TGTGCCATCAGTGAGTCAGTTGGGGGGGCCTTCACTGAAGCTTTCTTT,CAISESVGGAFTEAFF
TRBJ2-1,TRBV12-3/TRBV12-4,few,TRBD1,TGTGCCAGCAGTTGGACAGGGCTCAATGAGCAGTTCTTC,CASSWTGLNEQFF
TRBJ1-1,TRBV4-1,NA,NA,TGCGCCAGCAGCCATATGGACAGCCTCACTGAAGCTTTCTTT,CASSHMDSLTEAFF
TRBJ1-2,TRBV7-2,many,NA,TGTGCCAGCAGCTTAGGGGACCCACAGGCCTATGGCTACACCTTC,CASSLGDPQAYGYTF
TRBJ1-1,TRBV6-2/TRBV6-3,few,NA,TGTGCCAGCAGGTATTACACTGAAGCTTTCTTT,CASRYYTEAFF
TRBJ1-4,TRBV7-6,few,NA,TGTGCCAGCAGCTCCAGAGGGGTAGGAGAAAAACTGTTTTTT,CASSSRGVGEKLFF
TRBJ1-3,TRBV6-6,NA,NA,TGTGCCAGCAGTCCCTTTCAGTTCTCTGGAAACACCATATATTTT,CASSPFQFSGNTIYF
TRBJ2-7,TRBV25-1,NA,NA,TGTGCCAGCAGAGGGAGAATGGGCCCCGTCGACCCTGTCTACGAGCAGTACTTC,CASRGRMGPVDPVYEQYF
TRBJ2-1,TRBV7-6,few,NA,TGTGCCAGCAGCCCTCAAGTGGATATCGAGGGTGAGCAGTTCTTC,CASSPQVDIEGEQFF
TRBJ2-1,TRBV4-1,few,TRBD2,TGCGCCAGCAGCCAAGAGTCAGGCGGGGGGTACAATGAGCAGTTCTTC,CASSQESGGGYNEQFF
TRBJ1-6,TRBV5-4,NA,TRBD1,TGTGCCAGCAGCGACAGGGGGAGCCACTCCTATAATTCACCCCTCCACTTT,CASSDRGSHSYNSPLHF
TRBJ1-2,TRBV6-2/TRBV6-3,few,NA,TGTGCCAGCAGTTACGCTCAGTTCTATGGCTACACCTTC,CASSYAQFYGYTF
TRBJ1-5,TRBV27,few,NA,TGTGCCAGCAGTTCACAGGGAATCTGGCGGGATCAGCCCCAGCATTTT,CASSSQGIWRDQPQHF
TRBJ2-2,TRBV9,many,NA,TGTGCCAGCAAGGTGGGGAACACCGGGGAGCTGTTTTTT,CASKVGNTGELFF